The 13 T cell receptor beta chains presented below share a single source sample, sequenced in a study of T cells in Graves' hyperthyroidism and ophthalmopathy. Authors of the study amplified TCR beta CDR3 regions from RNA transcripts. The TCR CDR3 was amplified in a first-round RT-PCR using the HTBI primer set. TCRdb called the multiplex PCR reads again in MiXCR, with one record for every CDR3 protein. The profile shows around 620,000 distinct CDR3 sequences, around 46% of them singletons. The sample consisted of peripheral blood or thyroid tissue (not recorded which). The receptors derive from an adult woman with Graves' disease, either hyperthyroidism or ophthalmopathy (not recorded which).

In its sample, this clonotype was seen many times. The genes are TRBV19 and TRBJ1-1, with a weak D call TRBD1 (6 bases). With 10 bases removed from V and 0 bases from J, the gap between germline ends came to 15 bases. This CDR3 has 14 amino acids. Germline CDR1 LNHDA, CDR2 SQIVND (reference sequence). This CDR3 reads CATKETGMNTEAFF. As DNA, the CDR3 is TGTGCCACCAAAGAAACAGGGATGAACACTGAAGCTTTCTTT.

This chain uses TRBV2 with TRBJ2-6; the D gene is possibly TRBD1 (6 bases). V was clipped by 7 bases and J by 0 bases, with 16 bases between them. Germline CDR1 and CDR2: SNHLY and FYNNEI. The CDR3 length is 17 residues. The CDR3 nucleotides read TGTGCCAGCATCCGGGACAAATTTAGCTCTGGGGCCAACGTCCTGACTTTC. It translates to CASIRDKFSSGANVLTF.

The genes are TRBV25-1 and TRBJ1-2; a weak D match, TRBD1 (5 bases). Per germline, CDR1 MGHDK and CDR2 SYGVNS. The CDR3 length is 14 residues. Trimming took 6 bases from V and 4 from J, leaving 15 bases between them. CDR3 DNA sequence: TGTGCCAGCAGAAAACGGGACGGGTTCTATGGCTACACCTTC. Protein sequence: CASRKRDGFYGYTF.

The V gene is TRBV6-1, the J gene TRBJ2-5, with 8 bases fitting TRBD1. Germline values: CDR1 MNHNS, CDR2 SASEGT. The V and J ends lost 6 bases and 4 bases, in that order; junction bases with no gene match: 10. The CDR3 runs to 15 residues. The CDR3: CASRIWTGYGETQYF. In DNA, the CDR3 is TGTGCCAGCAGGATCTGGACAGGGTACGGAGAGACCCAGTACTTC.

The chain couples TRBV19 to TRBJ1-1; weak D call: TRBD1 (6 bases). The germline V gene encodes CDR1 LNHDA and CDR2 SQIVND (reference sequence). The CDR3 runs to 15 residues. V was shortened by 3 bases and J by 6 bases, with 17 bases between the two germline ends. The CDR3 DNA reads as TGTGCCAGTAGTATCCAGGGGACCCGTCTGGCTGAAGCTTTCTTT. It yields the protein CASSIQGTRLAEAFF.

V is TRBV11-2 and J is TRBJ2-5; D is possibly TRBD2 (6 bases). Looked up from germline, CDR1 is SGHAT and CDR2 is FQNNGV. The V end lost 5 bases, the J end lost 0 bases, and 19 bases lay between the germline ends. CDR3 length: 17 amino acids. The CDR3 region is CASSSSRIAGNQETQYF. The CDR3 DNA sequence: TGTGCCAGCAGCAGCAGCAGGATTGCGGGGAACCAAGAGACCCAGTACTTC.

CDR3 sequence (DNA): TGCGCCAGCAGCTTGGAACAGGGATCCCGCAATGAGCAGTTCTTC. Residues: CASSLEQGSRNEQFF. This chain uses TRBV5-1 with TRBJ2-1, with D perhaps matching TRBD1 (6 bases). The germline V gene has CDR1 SGHRS and CDR2 YFSETQ. V was trimmed by 0 bases and J by 6 bases, leaving 13 bases between them. This CDR3 region has 15 residues.

The rearrangement joins TRBV7-9 to TRBJ1-2; D call uncertain. The V end was cut by 2 bases, the J end by 4 bases, with 17 bases between. The CDR3 extends over 16 amino acids. Germline CDR1 reads SEHNR; CDR2 reads FQNEAQ (reference sequence). The CDR3 reads CASSLWAGGGSYGYTF. The CDR3 coding sequence is TGTGCCAGCAGCTTATGGGCAGGTGGAGGATCCTATGGCTACACCTTC.

V usage is TRBV6-6 and J usage is TRBJ2-2; D may correspond to TRBD1 or TRBD2 (5 bases each). The CDR3 consists of 15 residues. V lost 6 bases, J lost 7 bases, and 18 bases lay in between. CDR1 is MNHNY and CDR2 is SVGAGI in the germline V gene (reference sequence). The CDR3 loop reads CASSVFREGDGELFF. CDR3 DNA sequence: TGTGCCAGCAGCGTGTTCCGGGAAGGGGACGGGGAGCTGTTTTTT.

The chain carries TRBV10-2 and TRBJ1-1; D uncertain. This CDR3 comprises 13 residues. With 6 bases removed from V and 5 bases from J, the gap between germline ends came to 13 bases. Germline V gives CDR1 WSHSY, CDR2 SAAADI. The CDR3: CASSRRTRTEAFF. For the CDR3, the DNA is TGCGCCAGCAGCCGTCGGACTAGGACTGAAGCTTTCTTT.

This clonotype was seen a single time. This chain uses TRBV7-9 with TRBJ2-5; no definite D call. V lost 6 bases and J lost 5, with 10 bases in between. Germline V gene sequence: CDR1 SEHNR, CDR2 FQNEAQ (reference sequence). The CDR3 loop spans 12 amino acids. The CDR3 DNA is TGTGCCAGCAGGGCGATGATGGAGACCCAGTACTTC. This gives the protein CASRAMMETQYF.

This chain connects TRBV7-9 to TRBJ2-7, with 7 bases aligning to TRBD1. V gave up 9 bases and J gave up 0 bases; unmatched junction bases: 11. The CDR3 is 15 amino acids. Germline V gene lookup returns CDR1 SEHNR and CDR2 FQNEAQ (reference sequence). The CDR3 DNA is TGTGCCAGTAGTACGCGACAGGGCCTCTCCTACGAGCAGTACTTC. Translated: CASSTRQGLSYEQYF.

At least ten counts were recorded for this clonotype. The genes are TRBV19 and TRBJ2-5; 9 positions agree with TRBD2. The CDR3 extends over 16 amino acids. V was pared by 7 bases and J by 5 bases, with 14 bases of the junction left unmatched. Germline CDR1 is LNHDA and CDR2 is SQIVND (reference sequence). CDR3 coding DNA: TGTGCCAGTAAGGCGCAGACAGCGGGAGGCTGGGAGACCCAGTACTTC. It specifies CASKAQTAGGWETQYF. The full variable domain, its missing parts supplied by reference TRBV19 and TRBJ2-5, is DGGITQSPKYLFRKEGQNVTLSCEQNLNHDAMYWYRQDPGQGLRLIYYSQIVNDFQKGDIAEGYSVSREKKESFPLTVTSAQKNPTAFYLCASKAQTAGGWETQYFGPGTRLLVL.